The text below deals with one T cell receptor beta chain. This specimen comes from a study of T cell changes during pregnancy in multiple sclerosis. Using immunoSEQ multiplex PCR, the repertoire was profiled, and TCRdb retains in-frame clones only, with some absent. Of tens of thousands of clones in the sample, about 92% were seen once. Germline CDR1 and CDR2: SNHLY and FYNNEI. CDR3 size: 17 residues. The V gene end was trimmed by 4 bases and the J gene end by 5 bases; junction bases not matched to a gene: 11. This sequence joins TRBV2 and TRBJ2-2; TRBD2 matches at 9 bases. This material consisted of CD4+ T cells from peripheral blood mononuclear cells, taken after pregnancy. The origin of this receptor is a female donor with multiple sclerosis, enrolled in a pregnancy study. The CDR3, as DNA: TGTGCCAGCAGTGTTGAACTAGCGGGTCTCGGGACCGGGGAGCTGTTTTTT. Translating it yields CASSVELAGLGTGELFF.